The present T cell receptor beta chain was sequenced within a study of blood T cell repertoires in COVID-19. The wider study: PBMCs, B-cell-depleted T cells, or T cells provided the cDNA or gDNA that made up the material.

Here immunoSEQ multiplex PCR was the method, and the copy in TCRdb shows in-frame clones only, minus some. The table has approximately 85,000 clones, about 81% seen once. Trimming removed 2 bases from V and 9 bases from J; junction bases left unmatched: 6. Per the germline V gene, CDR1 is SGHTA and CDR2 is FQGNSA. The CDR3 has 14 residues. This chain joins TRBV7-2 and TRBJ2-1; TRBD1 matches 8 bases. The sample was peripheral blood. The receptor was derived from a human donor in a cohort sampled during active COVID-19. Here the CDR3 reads CASSLQGQGGEQFF. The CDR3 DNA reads TGTGCCAGCAGCTTACAAGGACAGGGAGGTGAGCAGTTCTTC.